This T cell receptor beta chain was found in a study of T cell repertoires and leukemia-associated antigens. Study summary: Each sample gave about 3 to 5.0 million effective reads. Findings and caveats of the study: No significant group difference appeared in Vbeta, Jbeta or VDJ counts.

As for this clonotype: Its antigen is undetermined.

This CDR3 comprises 17 residues. V dropped 0 bases and J dropped 0 bases, with 12 bases sitting between them. From germline, CDR1 is SNHLY and CDR2 FYNNEI. TCRdb reanalysed the 5' RACE reads using MiXCR and keeps one entry per CDR3 protein. The sample has 9,700 or so distinct CDR3 sequences, 43% seen once; the top ten hold about 50%. Before use, CD3+ T cells rested overnight in serum-free medium. The source is a female donor in good health. V is TRBV2 and J is TRBJ1-3; D remains unclear. Sequenced material: CD3+ T cells sorted from blood and cultured. CDR3 DNA: TGTGCCAGCAGTGAAGCGCTAAGGATTCTCTCTGGAAACACCATATATTTT. It is translated as CASSEALRILSGNTIYF.